The source of this T cell receptor beta chain is a study of immune evolution from preneoplasia to lung adenocarcinoma. Whole-study results and caveats: Compared with EGFR-mutant or double wild-type lesions, KRAS-mutant nodules were more clonal.

Between about 2014 and 2018, patients underwent resection in Japan or China. To note about this clone: Its target is not known.

Measured with immunoSEQ multiplex PCR; TCRdb has only the in-frame clones, and not every one. In the table there are about 11,000 clones, 80% to 90% of which are singletons. Trimming pared 3 bases from V and 7 bases from J, leaving 7 bases between. Germline CDR1 is MDHEN and CDR2 is SYDVKM. This CDR3 has 12 residues. Sequenced material: FFPE invasive lung adenocarcinoma tissue. The gene calls are TRBV28 and TRBJ1-5, with D perhaps TRBD1 (5 bases). The TCR was taken from a person aged 70 to 85 with invasive lung adenocarcinoma. CDR3 sequence reads: CASSFWGQPQHF. As DNA, the CDR3 is TGTGCCAGCAGTTTCTGGGGCCAGCCCCAGCATTTT.